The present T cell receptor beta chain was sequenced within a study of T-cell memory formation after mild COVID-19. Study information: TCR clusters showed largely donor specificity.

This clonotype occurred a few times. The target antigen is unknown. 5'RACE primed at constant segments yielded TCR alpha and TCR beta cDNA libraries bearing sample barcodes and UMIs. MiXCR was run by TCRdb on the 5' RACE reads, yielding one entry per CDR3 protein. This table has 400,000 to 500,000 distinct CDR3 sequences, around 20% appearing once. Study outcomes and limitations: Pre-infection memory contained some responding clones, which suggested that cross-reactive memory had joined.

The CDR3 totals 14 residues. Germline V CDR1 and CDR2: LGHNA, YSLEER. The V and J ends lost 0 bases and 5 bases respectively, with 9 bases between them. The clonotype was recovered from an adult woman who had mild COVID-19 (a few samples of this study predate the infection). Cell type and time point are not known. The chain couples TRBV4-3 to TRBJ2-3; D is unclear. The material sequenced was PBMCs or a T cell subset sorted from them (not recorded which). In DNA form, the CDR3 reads TGCGCCAGCAGCCAAGAAACAGAAAGAGATACGCAGTATTTT. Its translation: CASSQETERDTQYF.